Presented here are 20 T cell receptor beta chains from one specimen sequenced in a study of T cell changes during pregnancy in multiple sclerosis. Data came from immunoSEQ multiplex PCR; TCRdb stores just in-frame clones and leaves some out. This sample has some 70,000 clones, with approximately 92% found just once. Sample: peripheral blood, taken in the first trimester of pregnancy. Every receptor here comes from a female donor with multiple sclerosis, enrolled in a pregnancy study.

The sample holds one count of this clone. The CDR3: CASSLDRRVSNEQFF. CDR3 in DNA: TGTGCCAGCAGCTTGGACAGAAGGGTGTCCAATGAGCAGTTCTTC. This chain uses TRBV7-2 with TRBJ2-1; D is perhaps TRBD1 (6 bases). Germline V lookup: CDR1 SGHTA, CDR2 FQGNSA. The V and J ends lost 3 bases and 6 bases respectively, with 15 bases between them. CDR3 length: 15 residues.

The chain links TRBV5-8 to TRBJ1-5, with a tentative D call TRBD1 (6 bases). The CDR3 totals 17 residues. V dropped 0 bases and J dropped 4 bases, with 17 bases sitting between them. Germline lookup yields CDR1 SGHTS and CDR2 YDEGEE. The CDR3 bases are TGTGCCAGCAGCTTGGGTTTCTTGGGGGCTAGTAATCAGCCCCAGCATTTT. As protein: CASSLGFLGASNQPQHF. Using reference TRBV5-8 and TRBJ1-5 for the parts outside the CDR3, the full variable domain is EAGVTQSPTHLIKTRGQQATLRCSPISGHTSVYWYQQALGLGLQFLLWYDEGEERNRGNFPPRFSGRQFPNYSSELNVNALELEDSALYLCASSLGFLGASNQPQHFGDGTRLSIL.

This clone came up a few times. This chain links TRBV9 with TRBJ1-1; D is unresolved. CDR1 SGDLS and CDR2 YYNGEE come from the germline V gene. The V and J ends lost 1 base and 4 bases respectively, with 8 bases between them. This CDR3 is built from 13 residues. The CDR3 spells CASSVISGTEAFF. In nucleotides, the CDR3 is TGTGCCAGCAGCGTAATCTCCGGCACTGAAGCTTTCTTT.

The rearrangement joins TRBV11-3 to TRBJ2-1; 9 bases match TRBD2. V lost 5 bases, J lost 5 bases, and 4 bases stayed unmatched. The CDR3 is 14 residues long. Germline-derived CDR1 and CDR2 are SGHNT and YENEEA. CDR3 DNA sequence: TGTGCCAGCAGCCTGACTAGCGGAGACAATGAGCAGTTCTTC. Amino acids: CASSLTSGDNEQFF. Supplemented by reference TRBV11-3 and TRBJ2-1, the full variable domain reads EAGVVQSPRYKIIEKKQPVAFWCNPISGHNTLYWYLQNLGQGPELLIRYENEEAVDDSQLPKDRFSAERLKGVDSTLKIQPAELGDSAVYLCASSLTSGDNEQFFGPGTRLTVL.

The chain joins TRBV30 to TRBJ2-7; 9 bases are shared with TRBD1. J was trimmed by 3 bases and V by 4 bases; bases with no gene match: 7. Germline CDR1 and CDR2: GTSNPN and SVGIG (reference sequence). This CDR3 region has 14 residues. The CDR3 loop is CAWTAGTGNYEQYF. The CDR3 bases are TGTGCCTGGACAGCAGGGACAGGGAACTACGAGCAGTACTTC.

The chain has TRBV5-1 and TRBJ1-1, with 9 bases that match TRBD1. There are 16 residues in the CDR3. CDR1 and CDR2 (germline): SGHRS, YFSETQ. Losses at the gene ends were 3 bases for V and 2 bases for J; bases not matched to a gene: 8. The CDR3 spells CASSSGTGSLNTEAFF. The CDR3 DNA follows: TGCGCCAGCAGCTCCGGGACAGGGAGTTTAAACACTGAAGCTTTCTTT.

The chain uses TRBV10-3 and TRBJ2-5, with 7 positions matching TRBD2. Germline V CDR1 and CDR2: ENHRY, SYGVKD. J lost 2 bases, V lost 6 bases, and 3 bases had no gene match. CDR3 length: 13 amino acids. In nucleotides, the CDR3 is TGTGCCATCAGAGCGGGGCTACAAGAGACCCAGTACTTC. This sequence encodes CAIRAGLQETQYF.

Here the CDR3 reads CASSYLRDYGYTF. The CDR3 bases are TGTGCCAGCAGTTACTTGAGGGACTATGGCTACACCTTC. The rearrangement joins TRBV6-5 to TRBJ1-2, with unresolved D. CDR1 and CDR2 from the germline V gene are MNHEY and SVGAGI. V was shortened by 1 base and J by 3 bases, with 6 bases between the two germline ends. The CDR3 spans 13 residues.

This chain connects TRBV7-6 to TRBJ2-5, with 12 positions matching TRBD1. This CDR3 is built from 16 residues. Germline CDR1 SGHVS, CDR2 FNYEAQ. V shed 5 bases, J shed 5 bases, and the junction held 9 bases outside the gene matches. CDR3 residues: CASSPVGTGGAETQYF. In nucleotides, the CDR3 is TGTGCCAGCAGCCCTGTGGGGACAGGGGGCGCGGAGACCCAGTACTTC.

The chain has TRBV7-2 and TRBJ2-2, with D possibly matching TRBD1 (6 bases). CDR1 and CDR2 (germline): SGHTA, FQGNSA. V was pared by 2 bases and J by 8 bases, with 9 bases between. CDR3 length: 13 residues. The chain's CDR3 is CASSLYGQGELFF. As DNA, the CDR3 is TGTGCCAGCAGCTTATACGGACAGGGGGAGCTGTTTTTT.

The chain couples TRBV4-1 to TRBJ1-3; possibly TRBD1 for D (6 bases). Germline CDR1 MGHRA, CDR2 YSYEKL. CDR3 length equals 16 residues. Trimming left V 0 bases short and J 3 bases short, with 12 bases between. In DNA, the CDR3 is TGCGCCAGCAGCCAAGAATGGACAGTACTTGGAAACACCATATATTTT. This sequence encodes CASSQEWTVLGNTIYF.

The chain couples TRBV7-3 to TRBJ2-1, with 10 bases identical to TRBD2. Germline loops: CDR1 SGHTA, CDR2 FQGTGA. Losses at the gene ends were 6 bases for V and 6 bases for J; bases not matched to a gene: 14. The CDR3 loop spans 17 amino acids. CDR3 in DNA: TGTGCCAGCAGACAACAAGCAGGGCTAGCGGGGGTCAATGAGCAGTTCTTC. It specifies CASRQQAGLAGVNEQFF.

This clone occurred once. CDR3 sequence reads: CASSVYPFQGHEQYF. CDR3 nucleotide sequence: TGTGCCAGCAGTGTTTACCCTTTCCAGGGGCACGAGCAGTACTTC. V gene TRBV6-1 combines with J gene TRBJ2-7, with TRBD1 as a possible D gene (6 bases). Germline V gene sequence: CDR1 MNHNS, CDR2 SASEGT. V shed 4 bases and J shed 5 bases, with 18 bases lying between them. This CDR3 is built from 15 residues.

The CDR3 here is CASSPPRGRSGNTIYF. The CDR3 DNA sequence: TGTGCCAGCTCACCACCCAGGGGACGCTCTGGAAACACCATATATTTT. The rearrangement uses TRBV18 and TRBJ1-3; D may be TRBD1 (6 bases). Germline CDR1 KGHSH, CDR2 LQKENI. V gave up 0 bases and J gave up 0 bases, with 9 bases separating them. The length of the CDR3 is 16 residues.

A word on this clone: This CDR3 is also generated by other DNA sequences in the sample. This rearrangement joins TRBV19 to TRBJ1-1, with TRBD1 matching over 10 bases. This CDR3 spans 13 amino acids. The V segment lost 9 bases and the J segment 1 base; nucleotides outside the gene matches: 2. The germline CDR1 and CDR2 sequences are LNHDA and SQIVND (reference sequence). The CDR3 loop is CASRDRGNTEAFF. Written as DNA, the CDR3 is TGTGCCAGCCGGGACAGGGGGAACACTGAAGCTTTCTTT.

V usage is TRBV7-2 and J usage is TRBJ1-1, with 8 bases matching TRBD1. The V gene's germline CDR1 is SGHTA and CDR2 FQGNSA. The length of the CDR3 is 16 residues. The V segment lost 1 base and the J segment 4 bases; nucleotides outside the gene matches: 8. The CDR3 is CASSLVQGAWSTEAFF. The CDR3 nucleotides read TGTGCCAGCAGCTTAGTTCAGGGGGCTTGGAGCACTGAAGCTTTCTTT.

This chain connects TRBV7-3 to TRBJ2-3, with 8 bases fitting TRBD2. The CDR3 is 14 amino acids. Looked up from germline, CDR1 is SGHTA and CDR2 is FQGTGA. V shed 5 bases and J 6 bases; nucleotides not matched to a gene: 7. For the CDR3, the DNA is TGTGCCAGCAGCGTAGATAGCGGGGTGGATACGCAGTATTTT. This encodes CASSVDSGVDTQYF. The variable domain in full, with the rest retrieved from reference TRBV7-3 and TRBJ2-3, is GAGVSQTPSNKVTEKGKYVELRCDPISGHTALYWYRQSLGQGPEFLIYFQGTGAADDSGLPNDRFFAVRPEGSVSTLKIQRTERGDSAVYLCASSVDSGVDTQYFGPGTRLTVL.

V is TRBV11-2 and J is TRBJ2-1, with TRBD1 as a possible D gene (6 bases). CDR3 length: 18 residues. The V gene lost 1 base and the J gene lost 0 bases, with 16 bases spanning the gap. Germline V gives CDR1 SGHAT, CDR2 FQNNGV. CDR3 sequence (DNA): TGTGCCAGCAGCTTAGCCCCTTACAGGGTTAGCTCCTACAATGAGCAGTTCTTC. It codes for CASSLAPYRVSSYNEQFF.

The V call is TRBV2, the J call TRBJ2-2; no clear D gene. This CDR3 contains 15 residues. Between the trimmed V and J ends, which lost 3 bases and 4 bases, there was a span of 12 bases. Per germline, CDR1 SNHLY and CDR2 FYNNEI. The CDR3 here is CASSDGWQLTGELFF. The CDR3 DNA reads TGTGCCAGCAGTGACGGGTGGCAACTCACCGGGGAGCTGTTTTTT.

The V and J genes are TRBV5-1 and TRBJ2-7; 9 bases match TRBD1. The junction had 9 bases not matched to a gene; V was cut back by 5 bases and J by 0 bases. This CDR3 has 16 residues. Germline V CDR1 and CDR2: SGHRS, YFSETQ. The CDR3 bases are TGCGCCAGCAGTCCCGTACCGGGACAGGGCTCCTACGAGCAGTACTTC. Protein product: CASSPVPGQGSYEQYF.